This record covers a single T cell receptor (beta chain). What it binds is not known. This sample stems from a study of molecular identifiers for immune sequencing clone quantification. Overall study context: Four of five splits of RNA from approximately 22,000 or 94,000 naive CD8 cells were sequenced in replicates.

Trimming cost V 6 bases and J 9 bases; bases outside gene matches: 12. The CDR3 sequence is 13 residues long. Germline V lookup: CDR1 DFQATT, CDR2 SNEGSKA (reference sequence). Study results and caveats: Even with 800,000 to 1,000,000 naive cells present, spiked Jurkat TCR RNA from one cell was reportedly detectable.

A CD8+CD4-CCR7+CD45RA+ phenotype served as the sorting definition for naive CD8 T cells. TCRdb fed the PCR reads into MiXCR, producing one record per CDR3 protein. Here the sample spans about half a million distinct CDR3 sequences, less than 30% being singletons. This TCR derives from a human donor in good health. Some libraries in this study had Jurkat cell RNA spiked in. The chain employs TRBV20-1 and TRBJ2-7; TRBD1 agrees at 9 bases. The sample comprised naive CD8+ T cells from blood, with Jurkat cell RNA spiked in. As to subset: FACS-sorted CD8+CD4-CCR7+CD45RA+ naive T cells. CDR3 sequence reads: CSAPGTGRAGQYF. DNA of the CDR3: TGCAGTGCGCCCGGGACAGGGAGGGCAGGGCAGTACTTC.